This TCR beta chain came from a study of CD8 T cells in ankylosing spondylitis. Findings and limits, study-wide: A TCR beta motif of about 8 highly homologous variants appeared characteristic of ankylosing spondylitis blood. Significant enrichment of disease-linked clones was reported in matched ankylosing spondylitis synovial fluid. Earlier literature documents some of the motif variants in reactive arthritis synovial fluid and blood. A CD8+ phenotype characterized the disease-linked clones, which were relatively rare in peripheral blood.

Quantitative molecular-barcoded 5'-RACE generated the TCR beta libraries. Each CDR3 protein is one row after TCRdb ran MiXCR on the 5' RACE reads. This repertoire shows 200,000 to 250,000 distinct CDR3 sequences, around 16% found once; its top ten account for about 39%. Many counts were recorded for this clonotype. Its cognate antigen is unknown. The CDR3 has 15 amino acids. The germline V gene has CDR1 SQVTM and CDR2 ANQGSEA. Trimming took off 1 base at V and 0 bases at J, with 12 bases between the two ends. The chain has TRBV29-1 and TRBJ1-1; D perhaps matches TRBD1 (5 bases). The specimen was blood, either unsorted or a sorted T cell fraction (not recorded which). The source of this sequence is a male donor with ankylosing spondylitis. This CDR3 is CSVEGSGGLNTEAFF. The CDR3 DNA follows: TGCAGCGTTGAAGGGTCGGGGGGATTGAACACTGAAGCTTTCTTT.